The present entry profiles one T cell receptor beta chain with its context. The data stem from a study of T cells expressing NK-cell markers. Whole-study context: HCMV serostatus: seven of eight sequenced donors positive, one negative.

5'RACE template switching with UMIs produced the TCR beta cDNA. Reanalyzing the 5' RACE reads, TCRdb keeps one entry per CDR3 protein, without DNA. The sample features some 410,000 distinct CDR3 sequences, with less than 7.5% in its top ten. The CDR3 loop spans 14 amino acids. The germline CDR1 and CDR2 sequences are LNHDA and SQIVND (reference sequence). The rearrangement links TRBV19 to TRBJ1-5. The sequencing input was blood T cells: a sorted CD56 or NKG2C T cell subset, CD4+ or CD8+ T cells, or bulk PBMC T cells (not recorded which). The TCR sequence derives from a woman between 18 and 70 years old in good health. The CDR3 loop reads CASSLALSNQPQHF.